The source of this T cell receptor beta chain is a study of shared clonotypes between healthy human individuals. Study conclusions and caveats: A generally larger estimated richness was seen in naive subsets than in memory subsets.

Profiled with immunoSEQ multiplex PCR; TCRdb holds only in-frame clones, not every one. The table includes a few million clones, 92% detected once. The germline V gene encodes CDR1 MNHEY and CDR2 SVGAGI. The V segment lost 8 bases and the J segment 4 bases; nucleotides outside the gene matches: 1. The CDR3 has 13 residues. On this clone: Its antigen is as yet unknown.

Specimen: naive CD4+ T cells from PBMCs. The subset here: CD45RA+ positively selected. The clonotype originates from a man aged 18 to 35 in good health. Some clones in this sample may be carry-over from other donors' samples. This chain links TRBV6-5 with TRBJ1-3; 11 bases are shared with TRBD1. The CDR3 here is CASGTGGGNTIYF. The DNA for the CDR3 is TGTGCCAGCGGGACAGGGGGGGGAAACACCATATATTTT.